This T cell receptor (beta chain) stems from a study of blood T cell repertoires in COVID-19. Background on the study: In each case, the material was cDNA or gDNA derived from T cells, B-cell-depleted T cells, or PBMCs.

Repertoires were generated with immunoSEQ multiplex PCR, while TCRdb's copy carries only in-frame clones and drops some. Of hundreds of thousands of clones listed, approximately 90% are singletons. Participants were aged 18 to 89 years, lived in roughly 23 US areas, and enrolled virtually. The CDR3 totals 13 residues. V was clipped by 4 bases and J by 3 bases, with 11 bases between them. The sample taken for sequencing was PBMCs or T cells enriched from blood (not recorded which). The chain is built from TRBV5-3 and TRBJ2-7; tentatively, D is TRBD1 (5 bases). TRBV5-3 falls under the ORF class, with uncertain function. This sequence was found in a woman in her late teens or twenties with acute COVID-19. The CDR3 loop reads CARSPGASYEQYF. Written as DNA, the CDR3 is TGTGCCAGAAGCCCTGGGGCCAGCTACGAGCAGTACTTC.